Below are 21 T cell receptor beta chains sequenced from a single sample in a study of blood T cell repertoires in COVID-19 (dated by TCRdb to the early 2020s). Library preparation employed the immunoSEQ multiplex PCR assay. Held by TCRdb, this immuneACCESS table contains in-frame sequences only and omits some clones. Under half of the omission traces to an unresolved V gene where checked; the cause of the rest is unknown. A total of under 80,000 clones appear in this sample, just under 85% of them only once. The top ten hold approximately 5% of the sample. The sequenced sample consisted of peripheral blood. The receptor set was obtained from a man aged 70-80 years with acute or convalescent COVID-19.

The rearrangement uses TRBV7-9 and TRBJ1-1; D unclear. Trimming stripped 5 bases from V and 0 bases from J, with 7 bases between. The germline V gene has CDR1 SEHNR and CDR2 FQNEAQ (reference sequence). The CDR3 is made up of 13 amino acids. The CDR3 loop is CASSIDMNTEAFF. CDR3 coding DNA: TGTGCCAGCAGCATCGACATGAACACTGAAGCTTTCTTT.

This clone was seen just once. The gene calls are TRBV10-2 and TRBJ2-7, with TRBD1 as a possible D gene (6 bases). The CDR3 length is 15 residues. V lost 6 bases to trimming and J lost 3 bases, with 18 bases between them. Per the germline V gene, CDR1 is WSHSY and CDR2 is SAAADI. CDR3 coding DNA: TGCGCCAGCAGAAGGTCAGGGGATATACTCTACGAGCAGTACTTC. Protein sequence: CASRRSGDILYEQYF.

This clone occurred a few times. The chain has TRBV5-1 and TRBJ2-2; 11 nucleotides agree with TRBD1. The V and J ends lost 5 bases and 7 bases, in that order; junction bases with no gene match: 10. Germline lookup yields CDR1 SGHRS and CDR2 YFSETQ. This CDR3 comprises 16 residues. CDR3 protein: CASSYRTGGANGELFF. CDR3 nucleotide sequence: TGCGCCAGCAGTTACCGGACAGGGGGCGCTAACGGGGAGCTGTTTTTT.

V is TRBV7-9 and J is TRBJ1-2; 7 bases map to TRBD1. V shed 1 base, J shed 1 base, and the junction held 3 bases outside the gene matches. CDR1 and CDR2 (germline): SEHNR, FQNEAQ (reference sequence). CDR3 length: 15 residues. The CDR3 loop reads CASSLGTGHNYGYTF. The CDR3 DNA reads as TGTGCCAGCAGCTTAGGGACAGGCCATAACTATGGCTACACCTTC.

CDR3 sequence reads: CASSPREGHNEKLFF. The CDR3 DNA reads as TGCGCCAGCAGCCCCAGAGAGGGACATAATGAAAAACTGTTTTTT. V is TRBV4-1 and J is TRBJ1-4; possible D gene TRBD1, 6 bases. Germline-derived CDR1 and CDR2 are MGHRA and YSYEKL. This CDR3 contains 15 residues. V lost 4 bases and J lost 4, with 13 bases in between.

V gene TRBV29-1 combines with J gene TRBJ2-3; D remains unclear. This CDR3 is 13 amino acids long. V lost 1 base and J lost 3, with 8 bases in between. The germline gives CDR1 SQVTM, CDR2 ANQGSEA. CDR3 sequence reads: CSVEVSRTDTQYF. CDR3 nucleotides: TGCAGCGTTGAAGTGTCCAGGACAGATACGCAGTATTTT.

The chain carries TRBV2 and TRBJ1-1; D may be TRBD1 (5 bases). Per germline, CDR1 SNHLY and CDR2 FYNNEI. The V end lost 7 bases, the J end lost 4 bases, and 13 bases lay between the germline ends. The CDR3 totals 13 residues. CDR3 nucleotides: TGTGCCAGCACCCAGGGTCAGGGCACTGAAGCTTTCTTT. Its protein product is CASTQGQGTEAFF.

The gene calls are TRBV18 and TRBJ2-3, with TRBD2 identical over 8 bases. Trimming removed 3 bases from V and 6 bases from J; junction bases left unmatched: 14. CDR1 and CDR2 from the germline V gene are KGHSH and LQKENI. The CDR3 totals 17 residues. The CDR3 protein is CASSPWTSTTGGDTQYF. CDR3 nucleotides: TGTGCCAGCTCACCCTGGACTAGTACAACGGGAGGGGATACGCAGTATTTT.

In DNA, the CDR3 is TGTGCCAGCAGCTTGGGACAGGTGGAAGAGACCCAGTACTTC. Amino acids: CASSLGQVEETQYF. J is TRBJ2-5 and V is TRBV5-8; TRBD1 might be the D (6 bases). CDR3 size: 14 residues. The ends were cut back, 0 bases at V and 3 bases at J, with 9 bases in the middle. The germline CDR1 and CDR2 sequences are SGHTS and YDEGEE.

This chain joins TRBV14 and TRBJ2-3; TRBD1 agrees at 11 bases. V lost 0 bases, J lost 5 bases, and 7 bases stayed unmatched. CDR1 SGHDN and CDR2 FVKESK come from the germline V gene. The CDR3 is 17 amino acids. The CDR3 DNA reads as TGTGCCAGCAGCCAAGATAAAGGACAGGGGGCAATAGATACGCAGTATTTT. Translation gives CASSQDKGQGAIDTQYF.

The CDR3 reads CASSPLLANTEAFF. The CDR3 DNA reads TGTGCCAGCTCACCACTTTTGGCCAACACTGAAGCTTTCTTT. The chain links TRBV18 to TRBJ1-1; D gene ambiguous. This CDR3 is built from 14 residues. Germline CDR1 is KGHSH and CDR2 is LQKENI. V was cut by 1 base and J by 2 bases, with 8 bases left in between. The full variable domain, its missing parts supplied by reference TRBV18 and TRBJ1-1, is NAGVMQNPRHLVRRRGQEARLRCSPMKGHSHVYWYRQLPEEGLKFMVYLQKENIIDESGMPKERFSAEFPKEGPSILRIQQVVRGDSAAYFCASSPLLANTEAFFGQGTRLTVV.

The chain combines TRBV27 with TRBJ2-7; 10 nucleotides agree with TRBD1. The CDR3 sequence is 14 residues long. Germline-derived CDR1 and CDR2 are MNHEY and SMNVEV (reference sequence). J gave up 3 bases and V 5 bases, and 4 bases lay outside the gene matches. CDR3 coding DNA: TGTGCCAGCAGTCCGACAGGGGGCCTCTACGAGCAGTACTTC. Its translation: CASSPTGGLYEQYF.

This chain joins TRBV6-2 or TRBV6-3 and TRBJ2-1; 8 bases line up with TRBD1. The trim removed 6 bases at V and 0 bases at J, leaving 4 bases unmatched. Germline loops: CDR1 MNHEY, CDR2 SVGEGT. The CDR3 sequence is 15 residues long. Here the CDR3 DNA reads TGTGCCAGCAGCTTCGGACAGGGCTCCTACAATGAGCAGTTCTTC. Translating it yields CASSFGQGSYNEQFF.

V usage is TRBV6-5 and J usage is TRBJ2-5, with D unclear. Germline lookup yields CDR1 MNHEY and CDR2 SVGAGI. Trimming took off 7 bases at V and 5 bases at J, with 20 bases between the two ends. The CDR3 extends over 15 amino acids. CDR3 protein: CASTIGHGGSETQYF. The DNA for the CDR3 is TGTGCCAGCACCATTGGGCACGGTGGCTCGGAGACCCAGTACTTC.

The chain recombines TRBV3-1 (or the pseudogene TRBV3-2) with TRBJ2-5; 7 bases are shared with TRBD1. The germline CDR1 and CDR2 sequences are LGHDT and YNNKEL (reference sequence). CDR3 length equals 15 residues. After removal of 4 bases from V and 5 bases from J, the junction contained 10 bases not matched to a gene. In DNA, the CDR3 is TGTGCCAGCAGCCCCTTGACAGGGTTAACGGAGACCCAGTACTTC. Protein product: CASSPLTGLTETQYF.

This clone has a single count. The gene calls are TRBV6-5 and TRBJ2-7; TRBD1 matches at 8 bases. This CDR3 is built from 14 residues. Germline values: CDR1 MNHEY, CDR2 SVGAGI. V lost 6 bases, J lost 0 bases, and 4 bases stayed unmatched. CDR3 sequence (DNA): TGTGCCAGCAGCCGGACAGGGAGCTCCTACGAGCAGTACTTC. This sequence encodes CASSRTGSSYEQYF.

V and J are TRBV7-9 and TRBJ2-7; 7 positions agree with TRBD1. CDR1 SEHNR and CDR2 FQNEAQ come from the germline V gene (reference sequence). The junction had 6 bases not matched to a gene; V was cut back by 5 bases and J by 2 bases. CDR3 length: 14 amino acids. The CDR3 here is CASSPGTATYEQYF. In DNA form, the CDR3 reads TGTGCCAGCAGCCCCGGGACAGCAACCTACGAGCAGTACTTC.

Written as DNA, the CDR3 is TGTGCCAGCAGCGTTTCGCCAGACAGGTTTTCACCCCTCCACTTT. Its protein product is CASSVSPDRFSPLHF. The rearrangement uses TRBV9 and TRBJ1-6, with TRBD1 as a possible D gene (6 bases). Trimming left V 2 bases short and J 9 bases short, with 15 bases between. The germline gives CDR1 SGDLS, CDR2 YYNGEE. The CDR3 runs to 15 residues.

This clone appeared a single time. The chain carries TRBV5-4 and TRBJ2-7, with D possibly TRBD2 on 6 matching bases. The CDR3 sequence is 13 residues long. In germline, CDR1 is SGHNT, CDR2 YYREEE (reference sequence). The ends were cut back, 4 bases at V and 4 bases at J, with 12 bases in the middle. The CDR3 protein is CASSPGDFYEQYF. CDR3 in DNA: TGTGCCAGCAGCCCGGGGGACTTTTACGAGCAGTACTTC.

This chain connects TRBV5-4 to TRBJ2-3; D possibly corresponds to TRBD2 (7 bases). Trimming took off 4 bases at V and 3 bases at J, with 15 bases between the two ends. Germline V gene data show CDR1 as SGHNT and CDR2 as YYREEE (reference sequence). The CDR3 is 15 residues long. The CDR3 DNA sequence: TGTGCCAGCAGCCTAACGGGGGGCCCAACAGATACGCAGTATTTT. Translated: CASSLTGGPTDTQYF.

The chain carries TRBV11-2 and TRBJ2-5; D gene ambiguous. Trimming removed 1 base at V and 1 base at J, with 7 bases between. Looked up from germline, CDR1 is SGHAT and CDR2 is FQNNGV. The CDR3 spans 14 residues. The CDR3 protein is CASSLGLLQETQYF. The CDR3 nucleotides read TGTGCCAGCAGCTTAGGACTCCTCCAAGAGACCCAGTACTTC.